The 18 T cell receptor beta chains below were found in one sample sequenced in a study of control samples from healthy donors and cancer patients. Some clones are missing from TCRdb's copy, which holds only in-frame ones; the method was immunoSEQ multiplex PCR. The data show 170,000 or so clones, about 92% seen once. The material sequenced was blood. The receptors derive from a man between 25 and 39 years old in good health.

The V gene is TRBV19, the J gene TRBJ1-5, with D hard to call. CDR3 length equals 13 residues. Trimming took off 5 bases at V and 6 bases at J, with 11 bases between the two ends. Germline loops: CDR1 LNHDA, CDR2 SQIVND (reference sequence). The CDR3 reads CASSVPSLQPQHF. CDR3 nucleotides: TGTGCCAGTAGTGTCCCGTCGCTTCAGCCCCAGCATTTT.

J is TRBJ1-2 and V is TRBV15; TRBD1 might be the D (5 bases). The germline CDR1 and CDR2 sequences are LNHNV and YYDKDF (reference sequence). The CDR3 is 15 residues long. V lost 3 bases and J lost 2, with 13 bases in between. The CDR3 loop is CATSRGTSRNYGYTF. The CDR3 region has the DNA TGTGCCACCAGCAGGGGGACTTCCCGCAACTATGGCTACACCTTC.

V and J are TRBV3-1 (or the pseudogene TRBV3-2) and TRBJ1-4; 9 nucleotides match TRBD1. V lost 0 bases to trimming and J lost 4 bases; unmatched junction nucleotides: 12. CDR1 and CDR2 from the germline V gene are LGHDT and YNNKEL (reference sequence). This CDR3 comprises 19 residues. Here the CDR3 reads CASSQDGEGQGLVNEKLFF. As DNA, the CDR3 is TGTGCCAGCAGCCAAGATGGGGAAGGACAGGGGCTAGTTAATGAAAAACTGTTTTTT.

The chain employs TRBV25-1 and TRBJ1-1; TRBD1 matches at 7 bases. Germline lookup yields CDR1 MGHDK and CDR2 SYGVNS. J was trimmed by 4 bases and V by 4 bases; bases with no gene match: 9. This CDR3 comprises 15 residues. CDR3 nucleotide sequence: TGTGCCAGCAGTGCTCGGACAGGCTCCCGCACTGAAGCTTTCTTT. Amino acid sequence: CASSARTGSRTEAFF.

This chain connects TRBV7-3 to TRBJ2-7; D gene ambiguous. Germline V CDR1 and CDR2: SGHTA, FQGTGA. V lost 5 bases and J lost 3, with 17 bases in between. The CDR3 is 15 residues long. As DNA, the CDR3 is TGTGCCAGCAGCCCCAGTCTAGTTGGGGTCTACGAGCAGTACTTC. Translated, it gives CASSPSLVGVYEQYF.

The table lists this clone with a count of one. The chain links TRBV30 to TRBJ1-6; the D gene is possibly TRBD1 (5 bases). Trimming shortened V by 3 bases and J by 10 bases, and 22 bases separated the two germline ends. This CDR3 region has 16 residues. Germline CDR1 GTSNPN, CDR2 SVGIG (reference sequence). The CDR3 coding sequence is TGTGCCTGGAGGAAAGGTGCAAGGCAAGGGGACTCACCCCTCCACTTT. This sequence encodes CAWRKGARQGDSPLHF.

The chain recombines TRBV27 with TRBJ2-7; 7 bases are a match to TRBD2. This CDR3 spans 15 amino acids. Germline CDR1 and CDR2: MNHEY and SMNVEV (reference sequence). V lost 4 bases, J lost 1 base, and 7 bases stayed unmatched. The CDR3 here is CASSYGSGQSYEQYF. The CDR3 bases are TGTGCCAGCAGTTACGGTAGCGGGCAATCCTACGAGCAGTACTTC.

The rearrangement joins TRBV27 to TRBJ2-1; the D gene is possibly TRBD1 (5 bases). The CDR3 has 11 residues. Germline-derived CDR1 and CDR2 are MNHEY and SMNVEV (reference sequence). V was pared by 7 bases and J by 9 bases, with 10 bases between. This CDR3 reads CASNLRGEQFF. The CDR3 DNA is TGTGCCAGCAACTTAAGGGGTGAGCAGTTCTTC.

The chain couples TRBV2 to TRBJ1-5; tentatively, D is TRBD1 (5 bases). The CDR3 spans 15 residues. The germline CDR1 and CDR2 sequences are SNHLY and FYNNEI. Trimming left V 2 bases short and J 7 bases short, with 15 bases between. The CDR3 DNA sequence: TGTGCCAGCAGTGAATTATTGGGGGGTCAGCAGCCCCAGCATTTT. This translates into CASSELLGGQQPQHF. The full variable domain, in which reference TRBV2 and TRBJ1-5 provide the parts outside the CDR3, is EPEVTQTPSHQVTQMGQEVILRCVPISNHLYFYWYRQILGQKVEFLVSFYNNEISEKSEIFDDQFSVERPDGSNFTLKIRSTKLEDSAMYFCASSELLGGQQPQHFGDGTRLSIL.

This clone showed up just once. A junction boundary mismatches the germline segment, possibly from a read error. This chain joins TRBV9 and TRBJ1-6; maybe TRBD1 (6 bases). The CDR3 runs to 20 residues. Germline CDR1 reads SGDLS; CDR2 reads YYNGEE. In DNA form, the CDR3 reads TGCCCCAGCAGCGGGGGGGGCCCTGACAGGATATATTACTATAATTCACCCCTCCACTTT. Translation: CPSSGGGPDRIYYYNSPLHF.

For the CDR3, the DNA is TGTGCCAGCATTCGGGATAATGAGCAGTTCTTC. Protein: CASIRDNEQFF. The rearrangement joins TRBV2 to TRBJ2-1; possibly TRBD2 for D (5 bases). The germline CDR1 and CDR2 sequences are SNHLY and FYNNEI. V lost 7 bases, J lost 7 bases, and 8 bases lay in between. The CDR3 totals 11 residues.

The CDR3 is CASSLTLGNTEAFF. In DNA, the CDR3 is TGTGCCAGCAGCTTAACGCTCGGGAACACTGAAGCTTTCTTT. This chain joins TRBV11-2 and TRBJ1-1; no firm D call. Trimming cost V 2 bases and J 1 base, with 8 bases left between them. CDR1 and CDR2 (germline): SGHAT, FQNNGV. This CDR3 has 14 residues.

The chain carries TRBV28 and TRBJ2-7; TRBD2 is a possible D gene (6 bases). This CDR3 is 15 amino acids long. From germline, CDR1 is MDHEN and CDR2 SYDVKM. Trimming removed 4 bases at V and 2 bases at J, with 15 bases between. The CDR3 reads CASSSYYGRTYEQYF. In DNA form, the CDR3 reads TGTGCCAGCAGTTCCTATTACGGGAGAACCTACGAGCAGTACTTC.

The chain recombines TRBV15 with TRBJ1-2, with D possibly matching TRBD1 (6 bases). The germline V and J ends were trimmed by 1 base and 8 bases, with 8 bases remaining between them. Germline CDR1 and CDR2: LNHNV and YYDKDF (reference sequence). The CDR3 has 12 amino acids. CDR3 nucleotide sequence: TGTGCCACCAGCAGAGGGACAGAGGGCTACACCTTC. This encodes CATSRGTEGYTF.

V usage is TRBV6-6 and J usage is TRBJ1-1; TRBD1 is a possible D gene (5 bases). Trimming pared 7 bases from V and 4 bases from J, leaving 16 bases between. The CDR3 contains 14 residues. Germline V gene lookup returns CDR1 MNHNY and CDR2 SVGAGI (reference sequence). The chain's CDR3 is CASTPRGEGTEAFF. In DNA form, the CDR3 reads TGTGCCAGCACCCCACGAGGGGAGGGCACTGAAGCTTTCTTT.

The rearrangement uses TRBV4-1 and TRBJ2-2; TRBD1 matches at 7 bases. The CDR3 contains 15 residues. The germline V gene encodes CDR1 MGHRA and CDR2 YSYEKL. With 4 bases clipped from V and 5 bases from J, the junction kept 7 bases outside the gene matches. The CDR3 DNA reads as TGCGCCAGCAGCCCTTCGCAGGGGGAGACCGGGGAGCTGTTTTTT. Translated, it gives CASSPSQGETGELFF.

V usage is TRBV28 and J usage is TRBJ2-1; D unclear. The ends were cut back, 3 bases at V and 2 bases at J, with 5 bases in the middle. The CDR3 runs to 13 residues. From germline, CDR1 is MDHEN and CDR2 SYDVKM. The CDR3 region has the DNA TGTGCCAGCAGTTTCGCTCCCTACAATGAGCAGTTCTTC. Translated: CASSFAPYNEQFF.

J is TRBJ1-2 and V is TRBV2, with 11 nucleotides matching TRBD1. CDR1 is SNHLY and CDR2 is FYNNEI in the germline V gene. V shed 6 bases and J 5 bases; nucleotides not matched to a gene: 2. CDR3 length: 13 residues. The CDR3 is CASRGQGEYGYTF. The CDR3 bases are TGTGCCAGCAGGGGACAGGGGGAATATGGCTACACCTTC.